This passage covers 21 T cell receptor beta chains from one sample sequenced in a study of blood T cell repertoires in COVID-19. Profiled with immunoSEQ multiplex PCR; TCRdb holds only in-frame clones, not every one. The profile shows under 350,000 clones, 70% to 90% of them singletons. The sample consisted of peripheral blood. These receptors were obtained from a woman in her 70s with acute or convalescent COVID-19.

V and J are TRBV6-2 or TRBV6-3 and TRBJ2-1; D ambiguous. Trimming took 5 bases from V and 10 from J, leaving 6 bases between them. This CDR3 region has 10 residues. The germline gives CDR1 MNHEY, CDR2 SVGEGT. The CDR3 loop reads CASSNREQFF. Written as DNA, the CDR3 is TGTGCCAGCAGTAACCGGGAGCAGTTCTTC.

The DNA for the CDR3 is TGTGCCAGCGGGGGCATTCTGAAAGAAAAACTGTTTTTT. Protein product: CASGGILKEKLFF. This chain links TRBV6-5 with TRBJ1-4, with D maybe TRBD1 (6 bases). The V and J ends lost 8 bases and 8 bases respectively, with 15 bases between them. The CDR3 has 13 residues. From germline, CDR1 is MNHEY and CDR2 SVGAGI.

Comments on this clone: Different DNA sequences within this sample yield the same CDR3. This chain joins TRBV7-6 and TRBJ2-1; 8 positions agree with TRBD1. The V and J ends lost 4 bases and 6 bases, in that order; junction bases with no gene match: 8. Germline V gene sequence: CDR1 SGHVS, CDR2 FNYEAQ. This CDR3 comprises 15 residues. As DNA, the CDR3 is TGTGCCAGCAGCTCAGGGGGCGCAGGGGCCAATGAGCAGTTCTTC. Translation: CASSSGGAGANEQFF.

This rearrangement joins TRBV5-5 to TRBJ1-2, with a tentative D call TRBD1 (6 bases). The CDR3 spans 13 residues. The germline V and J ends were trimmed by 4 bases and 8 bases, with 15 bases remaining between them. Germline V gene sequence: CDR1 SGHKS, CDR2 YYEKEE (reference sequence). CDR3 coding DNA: TGTGCCAGCAGCCCGACAGGTTTGGCGGGCTACACCTTC. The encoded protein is CASSPTGLAGYTF.

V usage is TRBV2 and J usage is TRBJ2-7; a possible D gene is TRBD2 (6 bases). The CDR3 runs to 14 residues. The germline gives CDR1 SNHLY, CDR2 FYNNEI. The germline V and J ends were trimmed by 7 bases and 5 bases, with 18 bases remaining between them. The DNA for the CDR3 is TGTGCCAGCACCCGGGGGAAGCTCACCCACGAGCAGTACTTC. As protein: CASTRGKLTHEQYF.

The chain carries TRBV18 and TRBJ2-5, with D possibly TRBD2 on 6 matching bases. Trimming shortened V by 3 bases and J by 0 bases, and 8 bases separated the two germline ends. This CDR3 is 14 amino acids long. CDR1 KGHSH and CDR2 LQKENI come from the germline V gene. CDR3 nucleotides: TGTGCCAGCTCACCGAGGAGGGACCAAGAGACCCAGTACTTC. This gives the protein CASSPRRDQETQYF.

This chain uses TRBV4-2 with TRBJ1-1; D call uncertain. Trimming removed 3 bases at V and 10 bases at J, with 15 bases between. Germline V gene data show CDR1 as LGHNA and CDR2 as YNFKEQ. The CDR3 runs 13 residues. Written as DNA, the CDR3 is TGTGCCAGCAGCCATGGCACGGGGATAGGAGCTTTCTTT. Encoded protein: CASSHGTGIGAFF.

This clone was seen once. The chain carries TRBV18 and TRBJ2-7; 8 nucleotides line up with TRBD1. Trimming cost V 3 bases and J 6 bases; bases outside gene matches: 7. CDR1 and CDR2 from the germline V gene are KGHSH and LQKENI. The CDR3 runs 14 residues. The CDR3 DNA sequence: TGTGCCAGCTCACCCGACAGGGGTGGTGGCGAGCAGTACTTC. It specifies CASSPDRGGGEQYF.

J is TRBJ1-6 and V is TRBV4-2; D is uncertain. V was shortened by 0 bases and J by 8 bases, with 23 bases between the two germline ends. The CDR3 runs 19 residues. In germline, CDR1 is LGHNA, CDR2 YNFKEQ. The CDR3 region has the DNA TGTGCCAGCAGCCAAGATAGCAGTTCTGTTTCCAGAGGGCATTCACCCCTCCACTTT. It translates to CASSQDSSSVSRGHSPLHF.

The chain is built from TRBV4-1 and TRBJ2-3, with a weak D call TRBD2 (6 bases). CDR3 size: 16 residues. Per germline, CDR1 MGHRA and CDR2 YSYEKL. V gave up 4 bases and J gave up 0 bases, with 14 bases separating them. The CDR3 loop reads CASSLNPGASTDTQYF. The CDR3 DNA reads TGCGCCAGCAGCCTCAATCCGGGAGCGAGCACAGATACGCAGTATTTT.

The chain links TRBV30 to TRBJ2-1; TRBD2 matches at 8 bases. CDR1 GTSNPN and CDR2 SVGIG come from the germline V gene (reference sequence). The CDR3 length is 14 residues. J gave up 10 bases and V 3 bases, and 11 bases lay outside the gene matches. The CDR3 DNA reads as TGTGCCTGGAGGGAACCGGGGGGGAGGAAAGAGCAGTTCTTC. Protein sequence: CAWREPGGRKEQFF. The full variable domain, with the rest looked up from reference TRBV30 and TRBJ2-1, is SQTIHQWPATLVQPVGSPLSLECTVEGTSNPNLYWYRQAAGRGLQLLFYSVGIGQISSEVPQNLSASRPQDRQFILSSKKLLLSDSGFYLCAWREPGGRKEQFFGPGTRLTVL.

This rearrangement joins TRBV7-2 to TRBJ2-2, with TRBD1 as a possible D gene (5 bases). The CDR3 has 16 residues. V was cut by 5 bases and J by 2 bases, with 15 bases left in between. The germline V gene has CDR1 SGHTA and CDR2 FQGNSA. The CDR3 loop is CASSAQLGRNTGELFF. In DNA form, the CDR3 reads TGTGCCAGCAGCGCACAGCTGGGGCGAAACACCGGGGAGCTGTTTTTT. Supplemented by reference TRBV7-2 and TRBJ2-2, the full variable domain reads GAGVSQSPSNKVTEKGKDVELRCDPISGHTALYWYRQSLGQGLEFLIYFQGNSAPDKSGLPSDRFSAERTGGSVSTLTIQRTQQEDSAVYLCASSAQLGRNTGELFFGEGSRLTVL.

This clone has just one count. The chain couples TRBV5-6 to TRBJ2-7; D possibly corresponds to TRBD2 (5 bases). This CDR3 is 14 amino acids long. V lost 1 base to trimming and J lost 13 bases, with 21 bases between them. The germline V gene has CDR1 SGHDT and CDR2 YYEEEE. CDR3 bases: TGTGCCAGCAGCTTGAGGGAGTACTCCTACGAGCTATACTTC. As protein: CASSLREYSYELYF.

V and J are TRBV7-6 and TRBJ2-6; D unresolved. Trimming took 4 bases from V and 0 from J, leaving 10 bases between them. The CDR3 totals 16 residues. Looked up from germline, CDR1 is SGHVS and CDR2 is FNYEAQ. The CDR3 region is CASSSPRASGANVLTF. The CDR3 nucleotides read TGTGCCAGCAGCTCCCCAAGAGCCTCTGGGGCCAACGTCCTGACTTTC.

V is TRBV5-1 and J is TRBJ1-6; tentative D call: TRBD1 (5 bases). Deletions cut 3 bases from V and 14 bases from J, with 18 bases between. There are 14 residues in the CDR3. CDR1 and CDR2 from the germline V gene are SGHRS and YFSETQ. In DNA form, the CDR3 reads TGCGCCAGCAGCTGGGGCGGTGCGGAATTCACCCTCCACTTT. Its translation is CASSWGGAEFTLHF.

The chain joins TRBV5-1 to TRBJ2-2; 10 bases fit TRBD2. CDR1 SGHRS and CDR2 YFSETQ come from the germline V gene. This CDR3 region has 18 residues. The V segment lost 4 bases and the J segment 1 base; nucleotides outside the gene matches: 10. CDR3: CASSTPYSGGENTGELFF. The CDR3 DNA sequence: TGCGCCAGCAGCACCCCATACAGCGGGGGGGAGAACACCGGGGAGCTGTTTTTT.

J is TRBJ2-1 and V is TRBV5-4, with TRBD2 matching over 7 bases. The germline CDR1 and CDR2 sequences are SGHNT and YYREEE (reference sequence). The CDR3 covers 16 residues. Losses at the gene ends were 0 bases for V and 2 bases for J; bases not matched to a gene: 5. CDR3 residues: CASSLGGGVPYNEQFF. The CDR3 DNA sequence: TGTGCCAGCAGCTTGGGTGGGGGGGTCCCCTACAATGAGCAGTTCTTC.

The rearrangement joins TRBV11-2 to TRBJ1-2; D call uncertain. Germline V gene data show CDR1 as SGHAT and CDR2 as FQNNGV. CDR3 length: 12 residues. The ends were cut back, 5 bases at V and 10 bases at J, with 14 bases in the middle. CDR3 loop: CASSASLADYTF. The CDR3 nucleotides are TGTGCCAGCAGCGCATCGCTAGCGGACTACACCTTC.

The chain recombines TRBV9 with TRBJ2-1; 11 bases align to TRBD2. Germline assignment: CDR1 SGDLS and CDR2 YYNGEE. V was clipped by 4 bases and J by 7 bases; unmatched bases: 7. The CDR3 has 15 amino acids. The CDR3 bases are TGTGCCAGCAGCCCCCTCGGGACTAGCGGAAATGAGCAGTTCTTC. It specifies CASSPLGTSGNEQFF.

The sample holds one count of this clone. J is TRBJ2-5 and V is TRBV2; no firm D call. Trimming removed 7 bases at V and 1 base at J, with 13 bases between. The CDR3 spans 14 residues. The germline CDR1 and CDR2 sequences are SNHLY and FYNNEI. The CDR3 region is CASILRQIQETQYF. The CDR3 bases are TGTGCCAGCATCCTCAGGCAGATCCAAGAGACCCAGTACTTC. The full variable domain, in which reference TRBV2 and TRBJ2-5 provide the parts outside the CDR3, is EPEVTQTPSHQVTQMGQEVILRCVPISNHLYFYWYRQILGQKVEFLVSFYNNEISEKSEIFDDQFSVERPDGSNFTLKIRSTKLEDSAMYFCASILRQIQETQYFGPGTRLLVL.

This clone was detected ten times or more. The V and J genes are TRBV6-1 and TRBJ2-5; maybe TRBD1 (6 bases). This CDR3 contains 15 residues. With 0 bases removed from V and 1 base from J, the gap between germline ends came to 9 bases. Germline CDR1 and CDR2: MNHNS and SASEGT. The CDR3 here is CASSEATGSQETQYF. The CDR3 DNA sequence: TGTGCCAGCAGTGAAGCTACAGGGAGCCAAGAGACCCAGTACTTC.